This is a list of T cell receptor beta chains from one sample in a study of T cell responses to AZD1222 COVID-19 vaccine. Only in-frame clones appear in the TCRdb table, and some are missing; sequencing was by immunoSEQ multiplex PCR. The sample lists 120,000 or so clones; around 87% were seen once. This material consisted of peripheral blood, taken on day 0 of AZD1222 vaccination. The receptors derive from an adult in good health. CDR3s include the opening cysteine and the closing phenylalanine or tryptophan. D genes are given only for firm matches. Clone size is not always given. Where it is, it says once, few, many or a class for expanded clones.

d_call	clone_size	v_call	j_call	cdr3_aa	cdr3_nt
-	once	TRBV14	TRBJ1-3	CASSHVTVVSGNTIYF	TGTGCCAGCAGCCACGTGACGGTCGTTTCTGGAAACACCATATATTTT
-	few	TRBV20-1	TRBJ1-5	CSATESGVQPQHF	TGCAGTGCTACTGAATCGGGTGTTCAGCCCCAGCATTTT
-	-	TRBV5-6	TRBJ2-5	CASSGGVVVVAETQYF	TGTGCCAGCAGCGGAGGGGTGGTGGTGGTCGCGGAGACCCAGTACTTC
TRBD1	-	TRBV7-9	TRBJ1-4	CASSSTGGREKLFF	TGTGCCAGCAGCTCAACAGGGGGTCGCGAAAAACTGTTTTTT
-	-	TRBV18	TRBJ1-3	CASSPPGGSGNTIYF	TGTGCCAGCTCACCACCGGGTGGCTCTGGAAACACCATATATTTT
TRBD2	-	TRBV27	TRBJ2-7	CASSSMIAAGVFYEQYF	TGTGCCAGCAGTTCCATGATAGCCGCGGGGGTTTTCTACGAGCAGTACTTC
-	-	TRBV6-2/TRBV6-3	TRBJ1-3	CASSSGHWLDTIYF	TGTGCCAGCAGTTCGGGACACTGGCTAGACACCATATATTTT
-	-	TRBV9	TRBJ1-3	CASRVRDQGPHSGNTIYF	TGTGCCAGCAGGGTAAGGGATCAGGGTCCCCACTCTGGAAACACCATATATTTT
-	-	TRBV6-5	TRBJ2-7	CASSQQGSYEQYF	TGTGCCAGCAGCCAGCAGGGTTCCTACGAGCAGTACTTC
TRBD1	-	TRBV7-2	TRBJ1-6	CASRGGQESSYNSPLHF	TGTGCCAGCAGGGGGGGACAGGAAAGCTCCTATAATTCACCCCTCCACTTT
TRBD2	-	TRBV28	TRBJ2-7	CASTVKLAGRYEQYF	TGTGCCAGCACCGTCAAACTAGCGGGGAGGTACGAGCAGTACTTC
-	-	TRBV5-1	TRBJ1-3	CASSLAGVSGNTIYF	TGCGCCAGCAGCTTGGCCGGAGTCTCTGGAAACACCATATATTTT
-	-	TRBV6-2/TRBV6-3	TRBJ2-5	CASSYPGTGETQYF	TGTGCCAGCAGTTACCCCGGGACTGGAGAGACCCAGTACTTC
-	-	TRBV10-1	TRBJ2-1	CASNEGGPYNEQFF	TGCGCCAGCAATGAGGGGGGACCCTACAATGAGCAGTTCTTC
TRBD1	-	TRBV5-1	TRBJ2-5	CASSLVVDRKLGTQYF	TGCGCCAGCAGCTTGGTAGTGGACAGGAAGTTGGGGACCCAGTACTTC
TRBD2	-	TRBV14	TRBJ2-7	CASSPLAGYSYEQYF	TGTGCCAGCAGCCCCTTAGCGGGGTATTCCTACGAGCAGTACTTC
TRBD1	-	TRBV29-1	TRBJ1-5	CSVQGSNQPQHF	TGCAGCGTACAGGGGAGCAATCAGCCCCAGCATTTT
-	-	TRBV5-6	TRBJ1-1	CASSMVRGAGGTEAFF	TGTGCCAGCAGTATGGTACGAGGGGCGGGGGGCACTGAAGCTTTCTTT
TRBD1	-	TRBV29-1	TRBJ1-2	CSVGQGNYGYTF	TGCAGCGTTGGACAGGGAAACTATGGCTACACCTTC
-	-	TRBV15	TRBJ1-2	CATSGGPAGKHYGYTF	TGTGCCACCAGCGGCGGGCCCGCGGGCAAACACTATGGCTACACCTTC
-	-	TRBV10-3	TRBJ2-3	CAIRGAGETTSTDTQYF	TGTGCCATCAGGGGGGCAGGAGAAACTACTAGCACAGATACGCAGTATTTT
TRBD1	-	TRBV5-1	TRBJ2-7	CASSLTAGGGYEQYF	TGCGCCAGCAGCCTCACTGCAGGGGGCGGCTACGAGCAGTACTTC
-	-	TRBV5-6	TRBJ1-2	CASSLAGRDYGYTF	TGTGCCAGCAGCTTGGCCGGAAGGGACTATGGCTACACCTTC